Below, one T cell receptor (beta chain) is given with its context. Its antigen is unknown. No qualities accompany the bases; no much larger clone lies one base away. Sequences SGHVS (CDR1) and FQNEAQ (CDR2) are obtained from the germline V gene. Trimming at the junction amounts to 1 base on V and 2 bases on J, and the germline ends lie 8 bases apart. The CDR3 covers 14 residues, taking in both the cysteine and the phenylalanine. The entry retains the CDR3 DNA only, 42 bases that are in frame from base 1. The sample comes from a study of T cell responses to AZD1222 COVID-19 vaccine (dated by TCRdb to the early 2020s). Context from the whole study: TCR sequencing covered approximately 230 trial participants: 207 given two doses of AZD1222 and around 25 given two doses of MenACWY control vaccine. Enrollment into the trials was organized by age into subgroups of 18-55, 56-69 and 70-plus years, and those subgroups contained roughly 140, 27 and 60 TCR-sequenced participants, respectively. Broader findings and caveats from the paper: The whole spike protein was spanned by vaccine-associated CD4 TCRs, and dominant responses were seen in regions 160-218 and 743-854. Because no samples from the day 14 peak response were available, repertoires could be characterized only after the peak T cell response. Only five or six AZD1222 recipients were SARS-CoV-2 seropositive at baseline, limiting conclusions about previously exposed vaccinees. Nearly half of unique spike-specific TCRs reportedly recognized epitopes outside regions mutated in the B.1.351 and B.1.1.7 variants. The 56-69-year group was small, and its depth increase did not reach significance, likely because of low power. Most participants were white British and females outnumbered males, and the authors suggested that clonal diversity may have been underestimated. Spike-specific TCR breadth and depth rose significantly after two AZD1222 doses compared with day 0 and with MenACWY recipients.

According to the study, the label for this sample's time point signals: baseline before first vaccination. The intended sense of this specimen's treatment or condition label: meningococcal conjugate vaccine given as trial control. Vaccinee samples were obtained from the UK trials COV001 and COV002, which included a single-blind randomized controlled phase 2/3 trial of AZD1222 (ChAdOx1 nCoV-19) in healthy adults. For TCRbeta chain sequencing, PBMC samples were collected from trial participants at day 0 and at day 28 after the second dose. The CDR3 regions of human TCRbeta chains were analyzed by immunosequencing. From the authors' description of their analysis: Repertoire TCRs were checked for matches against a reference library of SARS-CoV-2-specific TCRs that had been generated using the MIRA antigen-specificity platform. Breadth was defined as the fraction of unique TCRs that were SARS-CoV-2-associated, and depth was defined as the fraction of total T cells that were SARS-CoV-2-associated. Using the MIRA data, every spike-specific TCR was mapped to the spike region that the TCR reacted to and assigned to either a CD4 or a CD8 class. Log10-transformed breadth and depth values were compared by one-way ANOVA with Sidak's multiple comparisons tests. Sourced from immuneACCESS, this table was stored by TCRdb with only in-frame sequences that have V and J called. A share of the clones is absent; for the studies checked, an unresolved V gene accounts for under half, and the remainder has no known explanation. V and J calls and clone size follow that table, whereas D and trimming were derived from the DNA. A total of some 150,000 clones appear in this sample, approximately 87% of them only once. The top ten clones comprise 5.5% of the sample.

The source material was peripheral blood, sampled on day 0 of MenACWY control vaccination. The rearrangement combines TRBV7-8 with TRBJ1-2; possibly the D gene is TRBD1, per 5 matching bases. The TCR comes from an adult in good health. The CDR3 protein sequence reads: CASSLEWDNYGYTF. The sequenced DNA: TGTGCCAGCAGCTTAGAGTGGGACAACTATGGCTACACCTTC.